These T cell receptor beta chains were read from a single sample in a study of blood T cell repertoires in COVID-19. Profiling relied on immunoSEQ multiplex PCR, and the TCRdb table lists in-frame clones only, not all of them. The table lists roughly 220,000 clones, around 82% of them singletons. Sequencing was performed on PBMCs or T cells enriched from blood (not recorded which). The source is a young man with acute COVID-19. Both conserved end residues are part of each CDR3. The D gene is left open where the match is weak. Clone size, where shown, is once, few, many, or a class for clones that have expanded.

d_gene	abundance	v_gene	j_gene	CDR3nt	CDR3aa
.	.	TRBV3-1/TRBV3-2	TRBJ1-4	TGTGCCAGCAGCCCGGGCGGGGAAAAACTGTTTTTT	CASSPGGEKLFF
.	.	TRBV2	TRBJ2-7	TGTGCCAGCAGTTCCGACAGGTCCTACGAGCAGTACTTC	CASSSDRSYEQYF
TRBD2	few	TRBV5-4	TRBJ2-5	TGTGCCAGCAGCTTAGGGTTCCTAGCGGGGGGGCACGAGACCCAGTACTTC	CASSLGFLAGGHETQYF
TRBD1	once	TRBV19	TRBJ2-7	TGTGCCAGTAGCCGGACAGGGGAAACCTACGAGCAGTACTTC	CASSRTGETYEQYF
.	.	TRBV3-1/TRBV3-2	TRBJ1-6	TGTGCCAGCTCCCAGGGGCGTCAGGGATCACCCCTCCACTTT	CASSQGRQGSPLHF
TRBD1	.	TRBV14	TRBJ2-1	TGTGCCAGCAAAGGGGGACAGGGTCGTTCGAATGAGCAGTTCTTC	CASKGGQGRSNEQFF
TRBD2	.	TRBV9	TRBJ2-5	TGTGCCAGCAGCCCGAGGGGGAGGGAGACTAGCGGGGGACCTCGCCTGGAGACCCAGTACTTC	CASSPRGRETSGGPRLETQYF
TRBD2	.	TRBV7-6	TRBJ2-1	TGTGCCAGCAGCCCTAGCGGGGGAACGGGGGCCTCCTACAATGAGCAGTTCTTC	CASSPSGGTGASYNEQFF
TRBD1	.	TRBV24-1	TRBJ1-5	TGTGCCACCAGTGTACAGGGGAATCAGCCCCAGCATTTT	CATSVQGNQPQHF
.	.	TRBV28	TRBJ2-5	TGTGCCAGCAGTTTAGTAACGGGCCAAGAGACCCAGTACTTC	CASSLVTGQETQYF
TRBD1	.	TRBV7-3	TRBJ1-1	TGTGCCAGCAGCTTCGGGACAGGGGACACTGAAGCTTTCTTT	CASSFGTGDTEAFF
.	.	TRBV11-2	TRBJ2-7	TGTGCCAGCAGCTTAGAAGGAATAAGAGGGTACGAGCAGTACTTC	CASSLEGIRGYEQYF
TRBD1	.	TRBV15	TRBJ1-2	TGTGCCACCAGCAGAGCGTTGACAGGGCCTGAAGGCTACACCTTC	CATSRALTGPEGYTF
TRBD2	few	TRBV19	TRBJ2-6	TGTGCCAGTAGTATAGCGGGGGGGTCCGGGGCCAACGTCCTGACTTTC	CASSIAGGSGANVLTF
TRBD1	.	TRBV9	TRBJ2-7	TGTGCCAGCAGCCCGAACAGGGGCTACGAGCAGTACTTC	CASSPNRGYEQYF
.	.	TRBV2	TRBJ1-1	TGTGCCAGCAGTGAAAGAGGCTTGGGGGGGGTCACTGAAGCTTTCTTT	CASSERGLGGVTEAFF
TRBD1	.	TRBV5-1	TRBJ2-3	TGCGCCAGCAGCTTGGCGGAACGGACAGGGGGCACAGATACGCAGTATTTT	CASSLAERTGGTDTQYF
TRBD1	.	TRBV6-5	TRBJ1-6	TGTGCCAGCAGTTACTCCCCGGGACAGGGTCGTCCCCTCCACTTT	CASSYSPGQGRPLHF
.	.	TRBV21-1	TRBJ2-3	TGTGCCAGATTTCCTAAGGAGATGGGCACAGATACGCAGTATTTT	CARFPKEMGTDTQYF
.	.	TRBV18	TRBJ1-1	TGTGCCAGCTCACCCGTGGGAGGTGAAGCTTTCTTT	CASSPVGGEAFF
.	.	TRBV5-4	TRBJ2-5	TGTGCCAGCAGCTTGGATTCCGGGGGCCAAGAGACCCAGTACTTC	CASSLDSGGQETQYF
.	.	TRBV24-1	TRBJ1-2	TGTGCCACCAGTGACAACGGACAGAACTATGGCTACACCTTC	CATSDNGQNYGYTF
TRBD2	.	TRBV27	TRBJ2-5	TGTGCCAGCAGTTTAGAAGCGGGGGCAGCAAAGACCCAGTACTTC	CASSLEAGAAKTQYF
TRBD1	.	TRBV19	TRBJ2-2	TGTGCCAGTAGTCAACTGGGACAGGGAACCGGGGAGCTGTTTTTT	CASSQLGQGTGELFF
.	many	TRBV9	TRBJ2-3	TGTGCCAGCAGCGCCGGGAACACAGATACGCAGTATTTT	CASSAGNTDTQYF
.	.	TRBV29-1	TRBJ1-2	TGCAGCGTTGAACACATCAGGGCCGCCCTGAGTGGCTACACCTTC	CSVEHIRAALSGYTF
TRBD1	.	TRBV2	TRBJ1-1	TGTGCCAGCAGTTTCCCGGGACAGGGGGCGGGCGCTTTCTTT	CASSFPGQGAGAFF
.	many	TRBV5-1	TRBJ1-3	TGCGCCAGCAGCTTGGCGGGGAGCTCTGGAAACACCATATATTTT	CASSLAGSSGNTIYF
.	.	TRBV9	TRBJ2-5	TGTGCCAGCAGCGTATATCCGGCTAGCCAAGAGACCCAGTACTTC	CASSVYPASQETQYF
TRBD1	.	TRBV7-9	TRBJ1-3	TGTGCCAGCAGCGCAGGGGGCTCAGGAGGAAACACCATATATTTT	CASSAGGSGGNTIYF
.	.	TRBV29-1	TRBJ2-3	TGCAGCGTTGTTTCGGCAGGGTTCACAGATACGCAGTATTTT	CSVVSAGFTDTQYF
.	.	TRBV18	TRBJ1-1	TGTGCCAGCTCTTTATACAGGGTAAACACTGAAGCTTTCTTT	CASSLYRVNTEAFF
.	.	TRBV19	TRBJ2-6	TGTGCCAGTAGTCTTAGGGGCCCTGGGGCCAACGTCCTGACTTTC	CASSLRGPGANVLTF
.	few	TRBV7-9	TRBJ1-1	TGTGCCAGCAGCTTTGGGAGGGCGGCGAACACTGAAGCTTTCTTT	CASSFGRAANTEAFF
TRBD1	.	TRBV7-2	TRBJ1-6	TGTGCCAGCAGCCGGGGACAGGGCCGGTCACCCCTCCACTTT	CASSRGQGRSPLHF
TRBD2	.	TRBV9	TRBJ2-2	TGTGCCAGCAGCGTAAGGAGGGCTAGCGGGGGCTCCCCGGGCTCCGGGGAGCTGTTTTTT	CASSVRRASGGSPGSGELFF
TRBD1	few	TRBV5-5	TRBJ1-3	TGTGCCAGCAGCTCCCTATTCCGGGACAGGGTGGCTGGAAACACCATATATTTT	CASSSLFRDRVAGNTIYF
TRBD2	.	TRBV7-6	TRBJ2-7	TGTGCCAGCAGCTTCCGGACTAGCGGGGCCTACGAGCAGTACTTC	CASSFRTSGAYEQYF
.	.	TRBV30	TRBJ2-7	TGTGCCTGGAGTCCGACTCGCCTCGAGCAGTACTTC	CAWSPTRLEQYF